The following is a TCR beta chain sequence with its context. The CDR3 is made up of 12 amino acids. Looked up from germline, CDR1 is MNHEY and CDR2 is SVGAGI. Trimming pared 6 bases from V and 5 bases from J, leaving 10 bases between. This sample is part of a study of blood T cell repertoires in COVID-19. For the study at large: Nucleic acid was either cDNA or gDNA, and it came from T cells, B-cell-depleted T cells, or PBMCs.

Here immunoSEQ multiplex PCR was the method, and the copy in TCRdb shows in-frame clones only, minus some. Here the sample spans approximately 52,000 clones, more than 75% being singletons. The chain combines TRBV6-5 with TRBJ1-2; D is ambiguous. The sequenced sample was peripheral blood. The receptor was isolated from a human donor with active COVID-19. The donor label of this sample is uncertain. The CDR3 DNA reads TGTGCCAGCAGAGGACTCAGTTATGGCTACACCTTC. Translation gives CASRGLSYGYTF.